The TCR beta chain under discussion was sequenced for a study of CD4+ T cells in melanoma. TCRdb's copy holds only in-frame clones and misses some; the assay was immunoSEQ multiplex PCR. The table shows tens of thousands of clones, with roughly three quarters occurring only once. The CDR3 runs 15 residues. The germline gives CDR1 LNHDA, CDR2 SQIVND (reference sequence). J was trimmed by 3 bases and V by 3 bases; bases with no gene match: 3. This clone was recorded many times. This sample also contains other DNA sequences that code for the same CDR3. The chain carries TRBV19 and TRBJ2-2, with 8 nucleotides matching TRBD2. The sequence derives from a human donor with melanoma. The sample consisted of tumor tissue. The DNA for the CDR3 is TGTGCCAGTAGTATTTACGGGGGGGACACCGGGGAGCTGTTTTTT. It codes for CASSIYGGDTGELFF.